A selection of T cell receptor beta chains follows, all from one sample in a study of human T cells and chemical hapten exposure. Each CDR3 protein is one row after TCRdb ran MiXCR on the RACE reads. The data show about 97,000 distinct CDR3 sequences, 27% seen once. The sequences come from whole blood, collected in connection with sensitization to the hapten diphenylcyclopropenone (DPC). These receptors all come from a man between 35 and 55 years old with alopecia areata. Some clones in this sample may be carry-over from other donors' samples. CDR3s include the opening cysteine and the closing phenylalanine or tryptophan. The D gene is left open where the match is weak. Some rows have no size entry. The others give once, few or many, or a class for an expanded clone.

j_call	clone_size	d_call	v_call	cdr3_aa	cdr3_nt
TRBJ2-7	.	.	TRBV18	CASSLPYEQYF	TGTGCCAGCTCACTCCCCTACGAGCAGTACTTC
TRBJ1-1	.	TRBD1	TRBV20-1	CSARDPGTGLTEAFF	TGCAGTGCTAGAGATCCCGGGACAGGGCTAACTGAAGCTTTCTTT
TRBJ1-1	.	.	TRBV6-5	CASSYATGLDTEAFF	TGTGCCAGCAGTTACGCTACAGGGTTGGACACTGAAGCTTTCTTT
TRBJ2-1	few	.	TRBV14	CASSPKPNEQFF	TGTGCCAGCAGCCCCAAACCCAATGAGCAGTTCTTC
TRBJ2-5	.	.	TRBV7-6	CASSRGGLGQETQYF	TGTGCCAGCAGCCGAGGGGGACTCGGACAAGAGACCCAGTACTTC
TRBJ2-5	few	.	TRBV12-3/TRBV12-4	CASKRGQRETQYF	TGTGCCAGCAAAAGGGGTCAGAGAGAGACCCAGTACTTC
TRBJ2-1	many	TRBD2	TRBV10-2	CASSEQTSGQFF	TGCGCCAGCAGTGAGCAGACTAGCGGGCAGTTCTTC
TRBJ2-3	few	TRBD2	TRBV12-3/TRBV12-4	CASSPGTITDTQYF	TGTGCCAGCAGTCCCGGGACTATCACAGATACGCAGTATTTT
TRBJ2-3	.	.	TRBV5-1	CASSLEGSTQYF	TGCGCCAGCAGCTTGGAGGGCAGCACGCAGTATTTT
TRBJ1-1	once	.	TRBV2	CASSGDTNPPNTEAFF	TGTGCCAGCAGTGGGGACACCAACCCACCGAACACTGAAGCTTTCTTT
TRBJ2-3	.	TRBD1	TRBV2	CASTGQSTDTQYF	TGTGCCAGCACGGGACAGAGCACAGATACGCAGTATTTT
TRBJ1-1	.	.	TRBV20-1	CSARGGALGTEAFF	TGCAGTGCTAGAGGGGGGGCCTTAGGGACTGAAGCTTTCTTT
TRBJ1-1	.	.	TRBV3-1	CASRGEGMNTEAFF	TGTGCCAGCAGAGGCGAGGGGATGAACACTGAAGCTTTCTTT
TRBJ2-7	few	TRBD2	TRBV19	CASSKGLAGGSYEQYF	TGTGCCAGTAGTAAGGGACTAGCGGGAGGTTCCTACGAGCAGTACTTC
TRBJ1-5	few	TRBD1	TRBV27	CASSLTGGRQPQHF	TGTGCCAGCAGTTTGACAGGGGGCCGACAGCCCCAGCATTTT
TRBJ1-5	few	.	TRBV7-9	CASSLDSMPQHF	TGTGCCAGCAGCCTTGACAGCATGCCCCAGCATTTT
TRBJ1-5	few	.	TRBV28	CASSFGRENQPQHF	TGTGCCAGCAGTTTCGGCAGGGAGAATCAGCCCCAGCATTTT
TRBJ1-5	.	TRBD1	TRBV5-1	CASSLGPGQGTYSNQPQHF	TGCGCCAGCAGCTTGGGGCCGGGACAGGGAACTTATAGCAATCAGCCCCAGCATTTT
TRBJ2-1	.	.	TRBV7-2	CASSLAVIDEQFF	TGTGCCAGCAGCTTAGCGGTGATCGATGAGCAGTTCTTC
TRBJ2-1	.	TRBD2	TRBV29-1	CSVDIPLRSGVYNEQFF	TGCAGCGTTGATATCCCCCTGAGAAGCGGGGTCTACAATGAGCAGTTCTTC
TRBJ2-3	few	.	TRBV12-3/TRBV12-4	CASSLPPGLSATQYF	TGTGCCAGCAGTTTGCCTCCGGGTCTGTCTGCTACGCAGTATTTT
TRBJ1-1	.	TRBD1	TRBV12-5	CASGLSGTGGSEAFF	TGTGCTAGTGGTTTGTCTGGGACAGGGGGATCTGAAGCTTTCTTT
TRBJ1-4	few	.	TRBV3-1	CASSQDSTTNEKLFF	TGTGCCAGCAGTCAAGATAGTACTACTAATGAAAAACTGTTTTTT
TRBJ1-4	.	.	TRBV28	CASSLLPEKLFF	TGTGCCAGCAGTTTACTACCTGAAAAACTGTTTTTT
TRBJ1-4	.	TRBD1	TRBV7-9	CASSYTGAGEKLFF	TGTGCCAGCAGCTACACAGGGGCCGGTGAAAAACTGTTTTTT
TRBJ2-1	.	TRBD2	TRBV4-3	CASSQDESGSGNEQFF	TGCGCCAGCAGCCAAGATGAAAGCGGGAGCGGCAATGAGCAGTTCTTC
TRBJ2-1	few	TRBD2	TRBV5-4	CASSLTSGISNEQFF	TGTGCCAGCAGCTTGACTAGCGGGATATCGAATGAGCAGTTCTTC
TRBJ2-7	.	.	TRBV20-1	CSARFSTTSGEQYF	TGCAGTGCTAGATTTTCTACTACGAGTGGAGAGCAGTACTTC
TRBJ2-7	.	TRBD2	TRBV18	CASSPPSGRSYEQYF	TGTGCCAGCTCACCACCAAGCGGGAGAAGCTACGAGCAGTACTTC
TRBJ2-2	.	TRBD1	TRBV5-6	CASSRPDRATGELFF	TGTGCCAGCAGCCGACCTGACAGGGCCACCGGGGAGCTGTTTTTT
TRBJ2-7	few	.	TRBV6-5	CASSYTRDSYEQYF	TGTGCCAGCAGTTACACCCGGGACTCCTACGAGCAGTACTTC
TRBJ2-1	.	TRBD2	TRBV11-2	CASSLVGGRGKVSYNEQFF	TGTGCCAGCAGCTTAGTAGGCGGGAGGGGAAAAGTCTCCTACAATGAGCAGTTCTTC
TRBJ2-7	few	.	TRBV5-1	CASSSPRGDSYEQYF	TGCGCCAGCAGCTCCCCTAGAGGGGACTCCTACGAGCAGTACTTC
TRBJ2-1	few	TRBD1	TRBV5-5	CASSDRGTPYNEQFF	TGTGCCAGCAGCGACAGGGGCACCCCCTACAATGAGCAGTTCTTC
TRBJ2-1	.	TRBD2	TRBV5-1	CASSPGTGLETFF	TGCGCCAGCAGCCCGGGCACCGGACTAGAAACATTCTTC
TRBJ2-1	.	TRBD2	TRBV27	CASSLAGAGNEQFF	TGTGCCAGCAGTTTGGCGGGAGCGGGAAATGAGCAGTTCTTC
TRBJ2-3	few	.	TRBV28	CASSLPFQDTQYF	TGTGCCAGCAGTTTGCCCTTTCAAGATACGCAGTATTTT
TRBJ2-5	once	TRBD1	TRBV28	CASTGDRGLFETQYF	TGTGCCAGCACCGGGGACAGGGGGCTTTTCGAGACCCAGTACTTC
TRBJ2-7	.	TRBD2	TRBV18	CASSPGREQHEQYF	TGTGCCAGCTCACCAGGGCGGGAGCAGCACGAGCAGTACTTC
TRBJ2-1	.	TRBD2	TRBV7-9	CASSLITSGTHNEQFF	TGTGCCAGCAGCTTAATCACTAGCGGGACCCACAATGAGCAGTTCTTC
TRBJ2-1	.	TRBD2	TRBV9	CASSVASSGYNEQFF	TGTGCCAGCAGCGTAGCTTCTAGCGGCTACAATGAGCAGTTCTTC
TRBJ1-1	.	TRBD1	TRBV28	CASSSNRGRFTEAFF	TGTGCCAGCAGTTCCAACAGGGGGAGATTTACTGAAGCTTTCTTT
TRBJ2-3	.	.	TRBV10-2	CASSESTSRGDTQYF	TGCGCCAGCAGTGAGTCGACCTCCCGCGGAGATACGCAGTATTTT
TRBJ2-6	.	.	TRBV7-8	CASSPGVSGANVLTF	TGTGCCAGCAGCCCTGGTGTCTCTGGGGCCAACGTCCTGACTTTC
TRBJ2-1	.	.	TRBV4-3	CASSQDWSLTTMKQFF	TGCGCCAGCAGCCAAGATTGGAGCCTCACTACAATGAAGCAGTTCTTC
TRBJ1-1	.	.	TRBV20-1	CSAPRSRMNTEAFF	TGCAGTGCTCCCCGGTCGCGTATGAACACTGAAGCTTTCTTT
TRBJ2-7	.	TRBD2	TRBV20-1	CSAMTSGTSSYEQYF	TGCAGTGCTATGACTAGCGGGACCAGCTCCTACGAGCAGTACTTC
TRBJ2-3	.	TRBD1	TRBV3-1	CASSLTGTGGDTQYF	TGTGCCAGCAGCCTCACCGGGACAGGGGGAGATACGCAGTATTTT
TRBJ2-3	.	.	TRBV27	CASSLWSSGDTQYF	TGTGCCAGCAGTTTATGGTCCTCAGGAGATACGCAGTATTTT